Shown below are 4 T cell receptor delta chains from a single sample sequenced in a study of gamma-delta T cells after stem cell transplantation. TCRdb re-identified clones in the RT-PCR reads via CATT. The sample shows about 14,000 delta-chain clones, 9.4% of them seen only once. The sequenced material came from gamma-delta T cells. The receptors originated from a human donor. It is not recorded whose cells these are; they may come from a transplant donor.

This clone has a count of ten or more. TCRdb has a much larger clone's protein, which differs at residue 7 from the translation of this DNA, likely because of a read error; what is shown is the protein translated from the DNA. The chain couples TRDV2 to TRDJ1, with D unresolved. Looked up from germline, CDR1 is GEAIGNYY and CDR2 is EKD. CDR3 size: 17 residues. V gave up 0 bases and J gave up 0 bases, with 16 bases separating them. CDR3 in amino acids: CACDTLVSALDTDKLIF. The CDR3, as DNA: TGTGCCTGTGACACCCTCGTGTCCGCCCTTGACACCGATAAACTCATCTTT.

This clone was counted ten times or more. The chain combines TRDV2 with TRDJ1; no reliable D call. Germline V gives CDR1 GEAIGNYY, CDR2 EKD. This CDR3 comprises 19 residues. Trimming removed 0 bases from V and 11 bases from J, with 33 bases in between. CDR3 sequence: CACDTVLAQLWYRIGNLIF. In DNA form, the CDR3 reads TGTGCCTGTGACACCGTTCTGGCTCAGCTGTGGTATAGAATCGGTAACCTCATCTTT.

On this clone: A read error may account for a junction end that differs from germline. This chain connects TRDV2 to TRDJ1; 12 nucleotides agree with TRDD3. Germline CDR1 GEAIGNYY, CDR2 EKD. There are 17 residues in the CDR3. The CDR3 DNA is TGTGCCTGTGACACCCTAAAATTACTGGGGGATACCGGTAAACTCATCTTT. Its translation: CACDTLKLLGDTGKLIF.

The chain carries TRDV2 and TRDJ1; the D gene is possibly TRDD3 (6 bases). The germline gives CDR1 GEAIGNYY, CDR2 EKD. Trimming cost V 3 bases and J 8 bases, with 24 bases left between them. The CDR3 runs 16 residues. CDR3 bases: TGTGCCTGTGACCCCGGTAAGGGACTGGGAAGAGCAAAACTCATCTTT. Translated: CACDPGKGLGRAKLIF.